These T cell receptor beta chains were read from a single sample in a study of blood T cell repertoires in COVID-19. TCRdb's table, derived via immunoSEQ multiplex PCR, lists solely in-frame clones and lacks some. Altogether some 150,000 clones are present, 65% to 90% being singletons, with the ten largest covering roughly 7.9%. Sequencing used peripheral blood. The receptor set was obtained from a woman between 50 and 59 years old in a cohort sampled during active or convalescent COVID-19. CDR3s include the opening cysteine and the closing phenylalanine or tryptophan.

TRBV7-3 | CASSPHPESTDTQYF
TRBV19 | CASTLGTGKMNQPQHF
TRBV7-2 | CASSLGPQRHLYTF
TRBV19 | CASSIEGYEQYF
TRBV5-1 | CASSLLRESYEQYF
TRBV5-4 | CASSSNRDFITDTQYF
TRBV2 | CASSTQGYEQYF
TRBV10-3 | CAISGTMVGYTF
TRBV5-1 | CASSFSWQGGEAFF
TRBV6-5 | CASRTANQPQHF
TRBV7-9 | CASSPGAQGNQPQHF
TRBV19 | CASNTGGNQPQHF
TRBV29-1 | CSVEVLRGLGETQYF
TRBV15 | CATSRSRTGRPFSGNTIYF
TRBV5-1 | CASSLYARSSGANVLTF
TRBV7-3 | CASSPDLAGGVHTQYF
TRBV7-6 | CASSLTGELSEQYF
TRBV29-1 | CSVEGGREADTQYF
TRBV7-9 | CASSHRDRVNYGYTF
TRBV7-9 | CASSGLEGTEAFF
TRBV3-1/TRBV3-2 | CASSHPRPLAGETQYF
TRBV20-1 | CSASTGQGAGEQYF
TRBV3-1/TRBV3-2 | CASSQDEAGEQFF
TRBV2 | CASSASASSYNEQFF
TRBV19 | CASRDRERPEQYF
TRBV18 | CASSPRASSGNTIYF
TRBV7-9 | CASSFGRGTNTGELFF
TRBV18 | CASSPVEGSYEQYF
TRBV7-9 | CASSLEQGTDYEQYF
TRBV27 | CASTRKGWSSGANVLTF
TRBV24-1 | CATSDSGQGINIQYF
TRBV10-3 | CAISATDSGNTIYF
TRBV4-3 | CASSQGTGRADGYTF
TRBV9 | CASSVVSADTQYF
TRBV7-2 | CASSPGSSANEKLFF
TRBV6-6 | CASTLPGQGSEQYF
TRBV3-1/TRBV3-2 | CASSHPQRGVTDTQYF
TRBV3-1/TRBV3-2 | CASSQGTGFVNEQFF
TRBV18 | CASSPAQGVEDTEAFF
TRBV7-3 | CASSLDRAVYNEQFF
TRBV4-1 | CASSQKTGKGSPLHF
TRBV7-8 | CASSLQGNQPQHF
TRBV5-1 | CASSSSPGVGYGYTF
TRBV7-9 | CASSRQGNWDGYTF
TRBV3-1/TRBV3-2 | CASSQSLANYGYTF
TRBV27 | CASSGSETQYF
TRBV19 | CASSMDSSMNTEAFF
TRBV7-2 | CASSLIRDRGGELFF
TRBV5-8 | CASSLSGAETQYF
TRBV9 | CASSVVPGGSSPLHF
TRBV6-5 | CASWAGNTEAFF
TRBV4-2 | CASSQEGLGGPSTDTQYF
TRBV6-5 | CASNTGNTGELFF
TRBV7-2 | CASSLGTSGGAAQETQYF